Given below is one TCR beta chain in context. Its antigen is currently not known. A much larger clonotype is one base distant, so this may be a read error. The sample belongs to a study of immune reconstitution after stem cell transplant in scleroderma (TCRdb year 2017). According to the germline V gene, CDR1 reads SNHLY and CDR2 reads FYNNEI. The germline ends are 12 bases apart after V is trimmed by 5 bases and J by 5 bases. The CDR3 runs 14 residues from the cysteine to the phenylalanine. The read is trimmed to its CDR3 DNA, 42 bases read in frame from base 1. Library preparation employed RT-PCR. Sequencer: Illumina MiSeq. TCRdb reprocessed the public reads (quality trimming at Q25 with fastp, clone calling with MiXCR) and kept in-frame beta chains. CDR3 protein sequences are deduplicated, and each keeps its most common genes and DNA. This sample comprises around 2,000 distinct CDR3 sequences, 7.4% of them detected only once. Roughly 12% of the sample is taken by the ten largest.

This TCR was recovered from a male donor with systemic sclerosis. The chain is assembled from TRBV2 and TRBJ1-4, and TRBD1 may be the D gene, going by 5 matching bases. The specimen was collected before or after autologous hematopoietic stem cell transplantation (not recorded which). The DNA reads as follows: TGTGCCAGCAGTCGGGGCCGTCGAAATGAAAAACTGTTTTTT. It codes for CASSRGRRNEKLFF.